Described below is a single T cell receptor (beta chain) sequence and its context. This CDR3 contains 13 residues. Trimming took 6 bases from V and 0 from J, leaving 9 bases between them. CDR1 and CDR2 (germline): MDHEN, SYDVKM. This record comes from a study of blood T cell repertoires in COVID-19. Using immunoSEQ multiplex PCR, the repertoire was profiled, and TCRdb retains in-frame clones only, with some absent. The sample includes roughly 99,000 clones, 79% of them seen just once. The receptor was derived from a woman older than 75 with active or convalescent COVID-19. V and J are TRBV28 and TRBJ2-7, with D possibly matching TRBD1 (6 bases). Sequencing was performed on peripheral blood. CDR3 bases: TGTGCCAGCAGAACAGGGAGCTCCTACGAGCAGTACTTC. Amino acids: CASRTGSSYEQYF. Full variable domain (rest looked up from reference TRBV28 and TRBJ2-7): DVKVTQSSRYLVKRTGEKVFLECVQDMDHENMFWYRQDPGLGLRLIYFSYDVKMKEKGDIPEGYSVSREKKERFSLILESASTNQTSMYLCASRTGSSYEQYFGPGTRLTVT.